Listed below are T cell receptor beta chains from one sample, sequenced in a study of cytomegalovirus exposure and HLA in healthy donors. The repertoire was sequenced with immunoSEQ multiplex PCR; TCRdb's copy has only in-frame clones and lacks some. Among roughly 100,000 clones, roughly four fifths were seen once, and the ten largest hold around 5.2%. The sample comprised PBMCs. These receptors all stem from a man aged 40-50 years in good health and CMV-seropositive. The conserved cysteine and the conserved F or W are not part of the CDR3 here. D genes are given only for firm matches. Where a row states a size, it is once, few, many or the class of an expanded clone; other rows omit it.

j_call: TRBJ2-1; clone_size: .; v_call: TRBV29-1; d_call: .; cdr3_aa: SVQGDRPYNEQF
j_call: TRBJ1-5; clone_size: .; v_call: TRBV9; d_call: .; cdr3_aa: ASSVEGGLGQPQH
j_call: TRBJ2-1; clone_size: .; v_call: TRBV27; d_call: .; cdr3_aa: ASSLSRRGGDYNEQF
j_call: TRBJ2-7; clone_size: .; v_call: TRBV27; d_call: .; cdr3_aa: ASSSLLGPHLEQY
j_call: TRBJ2-3; clone_size: .; v_call: TRBV5-1; d_call: .; cdr3_aa: ASSPDRPSTDTQY
j_call: TRBJ2-2; clone_size: .; v_call: TRBV4-1; d_call: TRBD2; cdr3_aa: ASSPRAGLGPGELF
j_call: TRBJ1-2; clone_size: .; v_call: TRBV5-1; d_call: TRBD1; cdr3_aa: ASSLGQGAYGYT
j_call: TRBJ2-6; clone_size: few; v_call: TRBV4-1; d_call: .; cdr3_aa: ASSQFRGYQSGANVLT
j_call: TRBJ1-5; clone_size: .; v_call: TRBV11-2; d_call: .; cdr3_aa: ASSLWAGVGQPQH
j_call: TRBJ2-5; clone_size: .; v_call: TRBV19; d_call: TRBD1; cdr3_aa: ASSPTGGPVWSQY
j_call: TRBJ2-2; clone_size: .; v_call: TRBV19; d_call: .; cdr3_aa: ASMWGVEAGELF
j_call: TRBJ2-1; clone_size: .; v_call: TRBV6-1; d_call: TRBD2; cdr3_aa: ASSGLAGVLNEQF
j_call: TRBJ1-6; clone_size: .; v_call: TRBV7-9; d_call: TRBD1; cdr3_aa: ASSLWDRGFSPLH
j_call: TRBJ2-5; clone_size: .; v_call: TRBV7-3; d_call: TRBD1; cdr3_aa: ASSATGTAQETQY
j_call: TRBJ1-1; clone_size: once; v_call: TRBV10-3; d_call: .; cdr3_aa: AINPGVSNTEAF
j_call: TRBJ1-5; clone_size: few; v_call: TRBV28; d_call: TRBD1; cdr3_aa: ASRYGQANQPQH
j_call: TRBJ1-4; clone_size: .; v_call: TRBV5-1; d_call: TRBD1; cdr3_aa: ASSPGDRGNEKLF
j_call: TRBJ2-3; clone_size: once; v_call: TRBV7-3; d_call: TRBD2; cdr3_aa: ASSRDLPGGRDTQY
j_call: TRBJ1-2; clone_size: few; v_call: TRBV5-1; d_call: .; cdr3_aa: ASRQQNYGYT
j_call: TRBJ2-7; clone_size: .; v_call: TRBV7-9; d_call: TRBD2; cdr3_aa: SSSITGGGRYEQY
j_call: TRBJ1-6; clone_size: few; v_call: TRBV5-1; d_call: TRBD1; cdr3_aa: ASSTDREISPLH
j_call: TRBJ2-5; clone_size: .; v_call: TRBV30; d_call: TRBD2; cdr3_aa: ACILAGRKETQY
j_call: TRBJ2-3; clone_size: .; v_call: TRBV11-2; d_call: .; cdr3_aa: ASSLMPPSSFADTQY
j_call: TRBJ2-6; clone_size: .; v_call: TRBV30; d_call: .; cdr3_aa: AFQPLAFSGANVLT
j_call: TRBJ2-1; clone_size: .; v_call: TRBV11-2; d_call: TRBD1; cdr3_aa: ASSLDLKGQSNDEQF
j_call: TRBJ2-1; clone_size: .; v_call: TRBV6-5; d_call: TRBD2; cdr3_aa: ASSRRGGAGNEQF
j_call: TRBJ1-2; clone_size: .; v_call: TRBV7-2; d_call: .; cdr3_aa: ASSLEEGANYGYT
j_call: TRBJ1-3; clone_size: .; v_call: TRBV6-5; d_call: .; cdr3_aa: ASSYSQGSGNTIY
j_call: TRBJ1-1; clone_size: .; v_call: TRBV6-1; d_call: TRBD1; cdr3_aa: ASRRQGQPNTEAF
j_call: TRBJ2-2; clone_size: .; v_call: TRBV10-2; d_call: .; cdr3_aa: ASSDGGHTGELF
j_call: TRBJ2-2; clone_size: few; v_call: TRBV6-6; d_call: .; cdr3_aa: ASSPPGTTRTGELF
j_call: TRBJ2-6; clone_size: .; v_call: TRBV30; d_call: .; cdr3_aa: AWTPEAGANVLT
j_call: TRBJ2-5; clone_size: .; v_call: TRBV9; d_call: .; cdr3_aa: ASSVLDGQGGAQH
j_call: TRBJ2-1; clone_size: .; v_call: TRBV10-1; d_call: .; cdr3_aa: ASREGRTRNEQF
j_call: TRBJ2-7; clone_size: .; v_call: TRBV18; d_call: .; cdr3_aa: ASSDTDEQY
j_call: TRBJ2-5; clone_size: .; v_call: TRBV19; d_call: .; cdr3_aa: ASSIDLGIASPRETQY
j_call: TRBJ2-7; clone_size: .; v_call: TRBV19; d_call: .; cdr3_aa: ATRGAGTEYEQY
j_call: TRBJ1-1; clone_size: .; v_call: TRBV29-1; d_call: TRBD1; cdr3_aa: SVEDRLGQLEAF
j_call: TRBJ2-5; clone_size: .; v_call: TRBV6-5; d_call: .; cdr3_aa: ASSSTTWVETQY
j_call: TRBJ2-1; clone_size: .; v_call: TRBV9; d_call: TRBD2; cdr3_aa: ASSVVGGLYNEQF
j_call: TRBJ1-4; clone_size: few; v_call: TRBV5-1; d_call: TRBD1; cdr3_aa: ASSVTGENEKLF
j_call: TRBJ1-4; clone_size: .; v_call: TRBV6-6; d_call: .; cdr3_aa: ASSYDGAPNEKLF